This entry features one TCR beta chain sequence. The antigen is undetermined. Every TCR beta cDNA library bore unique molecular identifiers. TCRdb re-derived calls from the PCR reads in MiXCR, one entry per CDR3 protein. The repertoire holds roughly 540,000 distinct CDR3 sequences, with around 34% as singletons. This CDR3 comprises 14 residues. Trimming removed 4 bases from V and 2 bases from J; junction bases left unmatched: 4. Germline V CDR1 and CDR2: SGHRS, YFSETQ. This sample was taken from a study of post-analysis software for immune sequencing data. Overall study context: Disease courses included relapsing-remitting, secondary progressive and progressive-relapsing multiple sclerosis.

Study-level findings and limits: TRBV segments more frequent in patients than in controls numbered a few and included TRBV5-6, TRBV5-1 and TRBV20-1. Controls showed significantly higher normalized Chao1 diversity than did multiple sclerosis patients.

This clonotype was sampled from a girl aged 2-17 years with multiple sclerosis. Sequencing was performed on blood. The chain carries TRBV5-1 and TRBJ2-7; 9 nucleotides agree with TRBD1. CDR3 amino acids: CASSPDRGTYEQYF. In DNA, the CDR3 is TGCGCCAGCAGCCCTGACAGGGGGACCTACGAGCAGTACTTC.